The 22 T cell receptor beta chains below come from one sample, sequenced in a study of blood T cell repertoires in COVID-19. Data came from immunoSEQ multiplex PCR; TCRdb stores just in-frame clones and leaves some out. The sample holds 250,000 or so clones, 85% to 90% seen once. Sequenced material: PBMCs or T cells enriched from blood (not recorded which). The source is a man aged 35 to 55 who had recovered from COVID-19.

The chain combines TRBV24-1 with TRBJ1-5; 8 bases agree with TRBD1. Germline CDR1 reads KGHDR; CDR2 reads SFDVKD. CDR3 size: 15 residues. The trim removed 4 bases at V and 5 bases at J, leaving 6 bases unmatched. The CDR3 nucleotides are TGTGCCACCAGTGACGGACAGGGACTGCATCAGCCCCAGCATTTT. It translates to CATSDGQGLHQPQHF.

This clone was observed once. The V and J genes are TRBV6-2 or TRBV6-3 and TRBJ2-1; TRBD2 agrees at 10 bases. The CDR3 runs 19 residues. Germline CDR1 reads MNHEY; CDR2 reads SVGEGT. The V and J ends lost 6 bases and 0 bases, in that order; junction bases with no gene match: 14. CDR3 sequence reads: CASSNLLAGEILSYNEQFF. The CDR3 DNA is TGTGCCAGCAGCAACCTTCTAGCGGGGGAAATTCTCTCCTACAATGAGCAGTTCTTC.

The sample holds one count of this clone. V usage is TRBV7-8 and J usage is TRBJ1-1; 8 bases are shared with TRBD1. Germline loops: CDR1 SGHVS, CDR2 FQNEAQ. This CDR3 comprises 13 residues. The J segment lost 4 bases and the V segment lost 5 bases, leaving 3 bases of the junction unmatched. This CDR3 is CASSTTGGTEAFF. The CDR3, as DNA: TGTGCCAGCAGCACCACAGGGGGCACTGAAGCTTTCTTT.

The V gene is TRBV6-4, the J gene TRBJ1-5; TRBD1 might be the D (5 bases). Per germline, CDR1 MRHNA and CDR2 SNTAGT. V was shortened by 6 bases and J by 0 bases, with 15 bases between the two germline ends. This CDR3 has 16 residues. The CDR3 loop reads CASRTGRGPSNQPQHF. In nucleotides, the CDR3 is TGTGCCAGCAGGACGGGGAGGGGACCTAGCAATCAGCCCCAGCATTTT.

CDR3 sequence reads: CASSLRGPYEQYF. In DNA form, the CDR3 reads TGTGCCAGCAGCTTACGCGGGCCCTACGAGCAGTACTTC. The rearrangement joins TRBV7-6 to TRBJ2-7, with a weak D call TRBD2 (5 bases). The V end was cut by 2 bases, the J end by 2 bases, with 7 bases between. CDR3 size: 13 residues. The germline V gene has CDR1 SGHVS and CDR2 FNYEAQ.

The chain combines TRBV28 with TRBJ2-2; D call uncertain. CDR1 is MDHEN, CDR2 SYDVKM, per germline. The CDR3 has 15 residues. The V gene lost 6 bases and the J gene lost 3 bases, with 14 bases spanning the gap. For the CDR3, the DNA is TGTGCCAGCAGGGCACGAGGTCCGGACACCGGGGAGCTGTTTTTT. It translates to CASRARGPDTGELFF.

The V gene is TRBV15, the J gene TRBJ2-1; the D gene is possibly TRBD2 (7 bases). The CDR3 sequence is 13 residues long. The V end lost 4 bases, the J end lost 6 bases, and 10 bases lay between the germline ends. The germline gives CDR1 LNHNV, CDR2 YYDKDF (reference sequence). In DNA form, the CDR3 reads TGTGCCACCAGCATAGGGGGGGGCAATGAGCAGTTCTTC. Amino acids: CATSIGGGNEQFF.

V is TRBV24-1 and J is TRBJ2-3; 7 nucleotides line up with TRBD1. Unmatched junction bases numbered 11, after V lost 3 bases and J lost 6 bases. Germline CDR1 and CDR2: KGHDR and SFDVKD. The CDR3 consists of 16 residues. The CDR3 reads CATSDPREGAPDTQYF. DNA for the CDR3: TGTGCCACCAGTGATCCGCGCGAGGGGGCCCCTGATACGCAGTATTTT.

The chain is built from TRBV6-5 and TRBJ1-5; tentatively, D is TRBD1 (6 bases). Trimming shortened V by 4 bases and J by 4 bases, and 11 bases separated the two germline ends. CDR3 size: 14 residues. CDR1 and CDR2 (germline): MNHEY, SVGAGI. Here the CDR3 reads CASSSGVGNQPQHF. For the CDR3, the DNA is TGTGCCAGCAGTTCAGGGGTCGGGAATCAGCCCCAGCATTTT.

This clone was seen just once. The V and J genes are TRBV4-2 and TRBJ2-1; no firm D call. Trimming removed 5 bases from V and 9 bases from J, with 11 bases in between. Germline-derived CDR1 and CDR2 are LGHNA and YNFKEQ. CDR3 length: 12 amino acids. In DNA, the CDR3 is TGTGCCAGCAGCTCCGGCGGCATTGAGCAGTTCTTC. Translation: CASSSGGIEQFF.

The V call is TRBV5-1, the J call TRBJ2-5, with 9 bases fitting TRBD1. Trimming at V came to 4 bases and at J to 0 bases, leaving 10 bases not matched to a gene. Germline V lookup: CDR1 SGHRS, CDR2 YFSETQ. The CDR3 consists of 17 residues. CDR3 nucleotides: TGCGCCAGCAGCGCCGACAGGGGGAACTTTAACCAAGAGACCCAGTACTTC. Residues: CASSADRGNFNQETQYF.

The chain has TRBV5-6 and TRBJ2-7; D call uncertain. Trimming cost V 1 base and J 7 bases, with 9 bases left between them. CDR1 is SGHDT, CDR2 YYEEEE, per germline. This CDR3 comprises 12 residues. The CDR3, as DNA: TGTGCCAGCAGCTTGAACGCGGTGGAGCAGTACTTC. This encodes CASSLNAVEQYF.

This clone has just one count. The chain couples TRBV2 to TRBJ1-4; 7 nucleotides align to TRBD1. This CDR3 has 15 amino acids. Losses at the gene ends were 8 bases for V and 2 bases for J; bases not matched to a gene: 8. In germline, CDR1 is SNHLY, CDR2 FYNNEI. CDR3 residues: CASRRTGETNEKLFF. For the CDR3, the DNA is TGTGCCAGCCGAAGGACAGGCGAGACTAATGAAAAACTGTTTTTT.

The V call is TRBV15, the J call TRBJ2-3, with D uncertain. The germline V gene encodes CDR1 LNHNV and CDR2 YYDKDF (reference sequence). There are 15 residues in the CDR3. The V gene lost 2 bases and the J gene lost 1 base, with 10 bases spanning the gap. This CDR3 is CATSRPPPGTDTQYF. In DNA, the CDR3 is TGTGCCACCAGCAGACCTCCTCCGGGCACAGATACGCAGTATTTT.

The chain carries TRBV5-1 and TRBJ1-2; possible D gene TRBD1, 6 bases. V lost 2 bases and J lost 4, with 12 bases in between. This CDR3 has 14 residues. The germline V gene encodes CDR1 SGHRS and CDR2 YFSETQ. CDR3 sequence reads: CASSFEGRGYGYTF. In DNA form, the CDR3 reads TGCGCCAGCAGCTTTGAAGGCAGGGGCTATGGCTACACCTTC. Full variable domain (rest looked up from reference TRBV5-1 and TRBJ1-2): KAGVTQTPRYLIKTRGQQVTLSCSPISGHRSVSWYQQTPGQGLQFLFEYFSETQRNKGNFPGRFSGRQFSNSRSEMNVSTLELGDSALYLCASSFEGRGYGYTFGSGTRLTVV.

J is TRBJ1-2 and V is TRBV18; possibly TRBD1 for D (6 bases). The V gene lost 3 bases and the J gene lost 4 bases, with 15 bases spanning the gap. Germline lookup yields CDR1 KGHSH and CDR2 LQKENI. CDR3 length: 15 residues. CDR3 DNA: TGTGCCAGCTCACCTAGCAGCGGGGGCGGCTATGGCTACACCTTC. Protein sequence: CASSPSSGGGYGYTF.

The chain joins TRBV15 to TRBJ2-5, with TRBD2 matching over 14 bases. The V gene's germline CDR1 is LNHNV and CDR2 YYDKDF (reference sequence). Unmatched junction bases numbered 4, after V lost 1 base and J lost 3 bases. The CDR3 has 17 residues. CDR3 nucleotides: TGTGCCACCAGCAGAGGGACTAGCGGGAGGTTAAAAGAGACCCAGTACTTC. Its protein product is CATSRGTSGRLKETQYF.

The V call is TRBV4-1, the J call TRBJ2-7; 8 nucleotides match TRBD2. This CDR3 has 18 residues. Trimming cost V 5 bases and J 5 bases; bases outside gene matches: 20. Germline loops: CDR1 MGHRA, CDR2 YSYEKL. CDR3 sequence reads: CASSKGDGWTSIGNEQYF. The DNA for the CDR3 is TGCGCCAGCAGCAAAGGGGACGGGTGGACTAGCATAGGGAACGAGCAGTACTTC.

CDR3 protein: CASSPTSSGARREQFF. The CDR3 DNA follows: TGCGCCAGCAGCCCAACCTCTAGCGGGGCTCGGCGTGAGCAGTTCTTC. The rearrangement links TRBV4-1 to TRBJ2-1; 9 bases are shared with TRBD2. CDR3 size: 16 residues. V dropped 4 bases and J dropped 9; count of bases not matched to a gene: 13. Germline CDR1 and CDR2: MGHRA and YSYEKL.

The chain is built from TRBV7-2 and TRBJ2-1, with 11 positions matching TRBD1. There are 15 residues in the CDR3. Germline CDR1 and CDR2: SGHTA and FQGNSA. With V trimmed by 5 bases and J by 4 bases, 4 bases remained unmatched. This CDR3 is CASSQGTGGYNEQFF. As DNA, the CDR3 is TGTGCCAGCAGCCAGGGGACAGGGGGGTACAATGAGCAGTTCTTC.

The chain recombines TRBV19 with TRBJ2-7, with 7 bases matching TRBD2. Germline values: CDR1 LNHDA, CDR2 SQIVND (reference sequence). J lost 7 bases, V lost 3 bases, and 6 bases had no gene match. The CDR3 spans 13 residues. The CDR3 nucleotides are TGTGCCAGTAGTATTCGGGGGGAAAGAGAGCAGTACTTC. It specifies CASSIRGEREQYF. Drawing the rest from reference TRBV19 and TRBJ2-7, the complete variable domain is DGGITQSPKYLFRKEGQNVTLSCEQNLNHDAMYWYRQDPGQGLRLIYYSQIVNDFQKGDIAEGYSVSREKKESFPLTVTSAQKNPTAFYLCASSIRGEREQYFGPGTRLTVT.

The rearrangement joins TRBV29-1 to TRBJ1-2; TRBD1 matches at 8 bases. CDR1 is SQVTM, CDR2 ANQGSEA, per germline. Germline trimming cut 2 bases from V and 5 bases from J; bases unmatched to any gene: 10. The CDR3 sequence is 15 residues long. CDR3 nucleotides: TGCAGCGTTGAAAGATACAGGGGGAAATCGTATGGCTACACCTTC. Amino acid sequence: CSVERYRGKSYGYTF.